This T cell receptor beta chain was observed in a study of blood T cell repertoires in COVID-19. Per germline, CDR1 SGHAT and CDR2 FQNNGV. The CDR3 length is 15 residues. With V trimmed by 3 bases and J by 7 bases, 5 bases remained unmatched. Here immunoSEQ multiplex PCR was the method, and the copy in TCRdb shows in-frame clones only, minus some. The repertoire holds 250,000 or so clones, with around 85% as singletons. The rearrangement uses TRBV11-2 and TRBJ1-4; 10 nucleotides align to TRBD1. The sequence was obtained from an older woman with active or convalescent COVID-19. The sample taken for sequencing was peripheral blood. The CDR3 DNA reads as TGTGCCAGCAGCTTGACGGGACAGGGGTTTGAAAAACTGTTTTTT. Translated, it gives CASSLTGQGFEKLFF. Variable domain in full (rest from reference TRBV11-2 and TRBJ1-4): EAGVAQSPRYKIIEKRQSVAFWCNPISGHATLYWYQQILGQGPKLLIQFQNNGVVDDSQLPKDRFSAERLKGVDSTLKIQPAKLEDSAVYLCASSLTGQGFEKLFFGSGTQLSVL.